The subject of this entry is one TCR beta chain. What it binds is not known. These data originate in a study of shared clonotypes between healthy human individuals. Across the study: Contributing individuals were a couple of females and a few males aged 18 to 49.

Study observations and caveats: Rarefaction curves obtained for sorted subsets showed sequencing incomplete despite large depth. Compared with memory subsets, naive subsets generally had larger estimated richness.

Data came from immunoSEQ multiplex PCR; TCRdb stores just in-frame clones and leaves some out. The table includes 2 million to 3 million clones, approximately 93% detected once. Sequencing input: naive CD4+ T cells from PBMCs. Subset defined: CD45RA+ positively selected. This clonotype was sampled from a man aged 18 to 35 in good health. Some clones in this sample may be carry-over from other donors' samples.

CDR3 DNA: TGTGCCAGCAGCTTAGCGCCCCCAGTTTATAACACTGAAGCTTTCTTT. Amino acids: CASSLAPPVYNTEAFF. The V and J genes are TRBV7-9 and TRBJ1-1; the D is unclear. The ends were cut back, 0 bases at V and 2 bases at J, with 13 bases in the middle. The germline gives CDR1 SEHNR, CDR2 FQNEAQ (reference sequence). The length of the CDR3 is 16 residues.